The 14 T cell receptor beta chains below were found in one sample sequenced in a study of blood T cell repertoires in COVID-19. Data came from immunoSEQ multiplex PCR; TCRdb stores just in-frame clones and leaves some out. The sample comprises about 310,000 clones, 90% of which are singletons, and less than 3.5% rests with the top ten. Sequenced input: peripheral blood. All receptors come from a woman aged 30 to 39 with COVID-19, enrolled during active disease.

The count of this clone is one. V is TRBV5-1 and J is TRBJ2-5, with 7 bases lining up with TRBD1. V was pared by 1 base and J by 0 bases, with 6 bases of the junction left unmatched. Germline V gene sequence: CDR1 SGHRS, CDR2 YFSETQ. This CDR3 contains 16 residues. CDR3 in amino acids: CASSLTGVGDQETQYF. The CDR3 DNA follows: TGCGCCAGCAGCTTGACAGGGGTAGGGGACCAAGAGACCCAGTACTTC.

The chain couples TRBV11-2 to TRBJ1-1, with D possibly being TRBD1 (5 bases). CDR1 is SGHAT and CDR2 is FQNNGV in the germline V gene. This CDR3 is 15 amino acids long. The V and J ends lost 8 bases and 3 bases respectively, with 19 bases between them. The CDR3 sequence: CASRPREGSDTEAFF. CDR3 DNA: TGTGCCAGCCGCCCTCGGGAGGGGAGTGACACTGAAGCTTTCTTT.

This sequence joins TRBV30 and TRBJ1-2, with 7 positions matching TRBD1. The CDR3 has 13 amino acids. CDR1 GTSNPN and CDR2 SVGIG come from the germline V gene (reference sequence). Trimming cost V 3 bases and J 2 bases; bases outside gene matches: 3. Here the CDR3 DNA reads TGTGCCTGGAGCTTACAGGGGAACTATGGCTACACCTTC. It specifies CAWSLQGNYGYTF.

The CDR3 spells CASSYSAGVYEQYF. DNA for the CDR3: TGTGCCAGCAGTTACTCAGCGGGGGTATACGAGCAGTACTTC. This chain uses TRBV6-5 with TRBJ2-7, with 8 bases that match TRBD2. CDR3 length: 14 amino acids. Germline V gene data show CDR1 as MNHEY and CDR2 as SVGAGI. Trimming at V came to 0 bases and at J to 4 bases, leaving 2 bases not matched to a gene.

The gene calls are TRBV5-1 and TRBJ1-2, with TRBD1 matching over 8 bases. Unmatched junction bases numbered 7, after V lost 2 bases and J lost 4 bases. The CDR3 is 15 residues long. Per germline, CDR1 SGHRS and CDR2 YFSETQ. The CDR3 here is CASSFDRGVGYGYTF. CDR3 coding DNA: TGCGCCAGCAGCTTTGACAGGGGCGTTGGCTATGGCTACACCTTC.

This sequence joins TRBV29-1 and TRBJ1-1, with 9 positions matching TRBD1. The V segment lost 5 bases and the J segment 2 bases; nucleotides outside the gene matches: 3. Germline assignment: CDR1 SQVTM and CDR2 ANQGSEA. This CDR3 spans 13 amino acids. For the CDR3, the DNA is TGCAGCGTTTATACAGGGGGCAACACTGAAGCTTTCTTT. Translating it yields CSVYTGGNTEAFF.

The chain couples TRBV6-6 to TRBJ2-1, with TRBD1 identical over 7 bases. V shed 5 bases and J 0 bases; nucleotides not matched to a gene: 10. Germline values: CDR1 MNHNY, CDR2 SVGAGI (reference sequence). This CDR3 spans 17 amino acids. This chain's CDR3 is CASSRPSGQSSYNEQFF. The CDR3 DNA reads as TGTGCCAGCAGTCGACCCTCGGGACAGAGCTCCTACAATGAGCAGTTCTTC.

This chain links TRBV4-2 with TRBJ2-7; TRBD1 matches at 8 bases. With V trimmed by 0 bases and J by 3 bases, 4 bases remained unmatched. Germline V gene sequence: CDR1 LGHNA, CDR2 YNFKEQ. The CDR3 runs 15 residues. CDR3 nucleotide sequence: TGTGCCAGCAGCCAAGATCTGGGACAGGTCTACGAGCAGTACTTC. Amino acid sequence: CASSQDLGQVYEQYF.

The chain has TRBV28 and TRBJ1-4; 10 bases align to TRBD1. V lost 5 bases to trimming and J lost 7 bases; unmatched junction nucleotides: 10. The CDR3 loop spans 16 amino acids. The germline gives CDR1 MDHEN, CDR2 SYDVKM. CDR3 DNA sequence: TGTGCCAGCAGTCCCGGGACAGGGGCCGGGGGTGAAAAACTGTTTTTT. Protein: CASSPGTGAGGEKLFF.

V usage is TRBV2 and J usage is TRBJ1-2; the match to TRBD1 covers 7 bases. CDR1 and CDR2 (germline): SNHLY, FYNNEI. Trimming at V came to 6 bases and at J to 8 bases, leaving 6 bases not matched to a gene. This CDR3 is 12 amino acids long. The CDR3 sequence: CASSRQGSGYTF. The CDR3 DNA reads as TGTGCCAGCAGCCGACAGGGTTCAGGCTACACCTTC. Filled out from reference TRBV2 and TRBJ1-2, the complete variable domain reads EPEVTQTPSHQVTQMGQEVILRCVPISNHLYFYWYRQILGQKVEFLVSFYNNEISEKSEIFDDQFSVERPDGSNFTLKIRSTKLEDSAMYFCASSRQGSGYTFGSGTRLTVV.

The chain has TRBV6-5 and TRBJ1-6, with D possibly being TRBD1 (6 bases). The CDR3 sequence is 14 residues long. V lost 6 bases to trimming and J lost 6 bases, with 12 bases between them. CDR1 is MNHEY and CDR2 is SVGAGI in the germline V gene. For the CDR3, the DNA is TGTGCCAGCAGGGGGCAACAGGGTAATTCACCCCTCCACTTT. It specifies CASRGQQGNSPLHF.

Regarding this clone: At the DNA level, this CDR3 is encoded by other sequences in the same sample as well. The chain recombines TRBV18 with TRBJ1-1; no reliable D call. This CDR3 contains 13 residues. Trimming pared 6 bases from V and 0 bases from J, leaving 8 bases between. Per germline, CDR1 KGHSH and CDR2 LQKENI. This CDR3 is CASSPGLNTEAFF. DNA of the CDR3: TGTGCCAGCTCGCCAGGCTTGAACACTGAAGCTTTCTTT.

The rearrangement uses TRBV10-1 and TRBJ2-7; 8 bases are a match to TRBD2. CDR1 and CDR2 from the germline V gene are WNHNN and SYGVQD (reference sequence). Losses at the gene ends were 2 bases for V and 0 bases for J; bases not matched to a gene: 3. The CDR3 contains 15 residues. CDR3 bases: TGCGCCAGCAGTGAGATAGCGGGGAGCTCCTACGAGCAGTACTTC. Amino acid sequence: CASSEIAGSSYEQYF.

Only one count was recorded for this clone. This chain joins TRBV18 and TRBJ1-1; TRBD1 agrees at 8 bases. Germline lookup yields CDR1 KGHSH and CDR2 LQKENI. The CDR3 loop spans 14 amino acids. V shed 4 bases, J shed 1 base, and the junction held 2 bases outside the gene matches. The CDR3 loop is CASSQQGENTEAFF. The CDR3 DNA sequence: TGTGCCAGCTCACAACAGGGGGAGAACACTGAAGCTTTCTTT.